This note documents a single T cell receptor (beta chain) sequence. Only a few counts were recorded for this clonotype. Its target antigen remains unknown. Base qualities are missing; no much larger clone stands one base away. This sample stems from a study of T-cell memory formation after mild COVID-19 (dated by TCRdb to the early 2020s). Looking at the study overall: Most TCR sequence clusters were specific to one of the two donors. T-cell clones expanding and contracting after mild COVID-19 in two donors were tracked by longitudinal TCRalpha and TCRbeta repertoire sequencing. The cohort comprised two young, previously healthy adult volunteers, one female and one male.

Ficoll-Paque density gradient centrifugation was used to isolate PBMCs. Study-level results and caveats: Only a couple of mild cases were covered by the study, and larger cohorts that include severe cases with pre-infection samples were considered necessary. The second-wave clones that peaked on day 37 were not confirmed to be SARS-CoV-2 specific. Some responding clones were detected in pre-infection memory, suggesting pre-existing cross-reactive memory T cells joined the SARS-CoV-2 response. Clones that contracted from day 15 to 85 showed balanced CD4/CD8 phenotypes, whereas a second wave of clones that expanded from day 15 to 37 leaned towards CD4+. Contracting CD4+ clones were located mainly in the CM and EM memory subsets, whereas CD8+ clones were found to be enriched in EMRA.

The germline V gene provides CDR1 MGHDK and CDR2 SYGVNS. Including the terminal cysteine and phenylalanine, the CDR3 comprises 13 residues. CDR3 DNA is the only sequence kept; it has 39 bases, read in frame from the first base. The germline ends are 3 bases apart after V is trimmed by 1 base and J by 0 bases. The run used an Illumina NovaSeq 6000. Using 5'RACE with constant-segment primers, TCRalpha and TCRbeta cDNA libraries were constructed, with sample barcodes and unique molecular identifiers added in the process. Trizol reagent was used to extract RNA from every sample. The libraries were amplified in two PCR steps, and the second step added a second sample barcode and Illumina TruSeq adapters. The libraries were sequenced on an Illumina NovaSeq using 2 x 150 bp paired-end reads. Per the source publication's procedure: Demultiplexing of reads and collapsing into UMI-guided consensus sequences were performed with migec v1.2.7. With mixcr v2.1.11, UMI consensuses were aligned to TRA and TRB V and J templates and assembled into clonotypes. Expanded or contracted clonotypes were those called significant by both edgeR and NoisET, with noise models trained on biological replicates. For edgeR calls, the cutoffs were a false discovery rate-adjusted p below 0.01 and a log2 fold-change threshold of 1. As an exploratory analysis of dynamics, max-normalized trajectories of the 1000 most abundant clonotypes were examined with PCA combined with hierarchical clustering. Separately sequenced CD4+ and CD8+ repertoires were used to assign a CD4 or CD8 phenotype to each responding clone. The public reads were reprocessed in TCRdb via fastp at Q25 and MiXCR, keeping in-frame beta chains. Entries are consolidated by CDR3 protein sequence, retaining the most common genes and DNA. The V and J calls were determined by TCRdb, not by the authors. In all, the sample holds about 190,000 distinct CDR3 sequences, and under 30% of those were seen once. More than 9.5% of the sample lies in the top ten.

The TCR sequence derives from an adult woman who had mild COVID-19 (a few samples of this study predate the infection). The sample titles of this study are shuffled in the database, so cell type and time point are left out; the donor was told from shared clones. Sequenced sample: PBMCs or a T cell subset sorted from them (not recorded which). This receptor chain uses TRBV25-1 and TRBJ2-5; no D segment can be confidently identified. The CDR3 in this case is CASSEWYQETQYF. The nucleotide sequence is TGTGCCAGCAGTGAATGGTACCAAGAGACCCAGTACTTC.